The rows below give T cell receptor beta chains drawn from one sample of a study of CD4 and CD8 cells across lung adenocarcinoma regions. In TCRdb, the PCR reads were re-called with MiXCR into one record per CDR3 protein. The repertoire holds approximately 8,700 distinct CDR3 sequences, with about 50% as singletons. Sequenced sample: CD8+ T cells from the margin of a lung tumor. The receptors were sampled from a female donor with lung adenocarcinoma. The CD4 and CD8 labels of this study may be unreliable. The CDR3 runs from the conserved cysteine through the conserved F or W. Each record gives: clone size, V gene, D gene, J gene, CDR3 protein, CDR3 DNA. The D gene is left open where the match is weak. Rows give clone size only sometimes, using once, few, many, or a class for an expanded clone.

NA,TRBV25-1,NA,TRBJ2-3,CASRRAGTKDTQYF,TGTGCCAGCAGACGAGCGGGTACCAAAGATACGCAGTATTTT
NA,TRBV6-1,TRBD1,TRBJ2-7,CASGADRGSYEQYF,TGTGCCAGTGGAGCGGACAGGGGATCCTACGAGCAGTACTTC
once,TRBV27,NA,TRBJ2-5,CASSPGRGGSGTDTQYF,TGTGCCAGCAGTCCGGGGCGCGGGGGCTCTGGCACAGATACCCAGTACTTC
NA,TRBV6-1,NA,TRBJ2-5,CAGSEARDQDTQYF,TGTGCGGGCAGTGAAGCCCGGGACCAAGATACCCAGTACTTT
once,TRBV6-1,TRBD2,TRBJ2-1,CASSTTGTSGRAQQFF,TGTGCCAGCAGTACCACTGGGACTAGCGGGAGGGCCCAGCAGTTCTTC
NA,TRBV11-2,TRBD2,TRBJ2-3,CASSLRGGSSTDTQYF,TGTGCCAGCAGCTTAAGGGGAGGGTCTAGCACAGATACGCAGTATTTT
NA,TRBV6-5,TRBD2,TRBJ2-1,CASSYSWLAGANEQFF,TGTGCCAGCAGTTACTCGTGGCTAGCGGGGGCCAATGAGCAGTTCTTC
medium-sized,TRBV6-1,TRBD1,TRBJ1-2,CASSGRDRDRYGYTF,TGTGCCAGCAGTGGAAGGGACAGGGACAGATATGGCTACACCTTC
NA,TRBV6-1,NA,TRBJ2-7,CASKPGPTSYEQYF,TGTGCCAGCAAGCCGGGACCGACTTCCTACGAGCAGTACTTC
NA,TRBV27,NA,TRBJ2-5,CGGRPPDTQYF,TGTGGGGGCCGTCCTCCAGATACCCAGTACTTC
NA,TRBV6-5,NA,TRBJ2-7,CASSFLAEQYF,TGTGCCAGCAGTTTTCTGGCCGAGCAGTACTTC
few,TRBV18,NA,TRBJ2-1,CASSLNAGVYANEQFF,TGTGCCAGCTCACTAAACGCAGGGGTATATGCCAATGAGCAGTTCTTC
NA,TRBV27,NA,TRBJ2-4,CASRGLGENVQYF,TGTGCCAGCAGAGGGCTTGGAGAAAACGTGCAGTACTTC
NA,TRBV6-5,NA,TRBJ2-7,CASSHSHEQYF,TGTGCCAGCAGTCACTCCCACGAGCAGTACTTC
NA,TRBV15,TRBD2,TRBJ2-1,CATRPGGTGGLAYNEQFF,TGTGCCACCAGGCCGGGAGGAACGGGAGGCCTAGCTTACAATGAGCAGTTCTTC
NA,TRBV27,TRBD2,TRBJ2-6,CASSIRLAGLENTQYF,TGTGCCAGCAGTATCCGACTAGCGGGATTGGAAAATACGCAGTATTTC
NA,TRBV6-1,NA,TRBJ2-7,CASGRGQEYEQYF,TGTGCCAGCGGGAGGGGACAGGAGTACGAGCAGTACTTC
NA,TRBV6-5,TRBD1,TRBJ2-5,CASSSRDRVGGGTQYF,TGTGCCAGCAGTTCCCGGGACAGGGTAGGAGGCGGGACCCAGTACTTC
NA,TRBV10-1,TRBD2,TRBJ2-5,CACGDPASGGQDTQYF,TGCGCCTGCGGTGATCCGGCGAGCGGGGGCCAAGATACCCAGTACTTT
medium-sized,TRBV27,NA,TRBJ2-7,CASSLTGTGPKGKYEQYF,TGTGCCAGCAGTCTAACCGGGACGGGACCTAAGGGGAAGTACGAGCAGTACTTC
many,TRBV27,TRBD1,TRBJ1-5,CASSLIGTGGYQPQHF,TGTGCCAGCAGTTTAATCGGGACAGGGGGGTATCAGCCCCAGCATTTT
NA,TRBV7-2,NA,TRBJ2-5,CASSPLTRGVETQYF,TGTGCCAGCAGCCCGTTGACTAGGGGGGTGGAGACCCAGTACTTC
NA,TRBV3-1,TRBD2,TRBJ2-1,CASSQPFTSGSVNEQFF,TGTGCCAGCAGCCAACCCTTCACTAGCGGGAGTGTCAATGAGCAGTTCTTC
NA,TRBV27,NA,TRBJ2-5,CASSPRTAEEQYF,TGTGCCAGCAGTCCCCGAACCGCGGAAGAGCAGTACTTC
NA,TRBV6-5,NA,TRBJ2-1,CASSYSMTSAGQFF,TGTGCCAGCAGTTACTCTATGACTAGTGCAGGCCAGTTCTTC
many,TRBV4-1,NA,TRBJ2-1,CASSQEPGTQTYNEQFF,TGCGCCAGCAGCCAAGAACCTGGGACTCAGACCTACAATGAGCAGTTCTTC
NA,TRBV6-1,TRBD2,TRBJ2-3,CATRLAGDTDTQYF,TGTGCCACCCGACTAGCGGGGGACACAGATACGCAGTATTTT
medium-sized,TRBV6-5,TRBD1,TRBJ2-5,CASSYSGTGRVETQYF,TGTGCCAGCAGTTACTCGGGGACAGGCCGTGTGGAGACCCAGTACTTC
many,TRBV12-3/TRBV12-4,NA,TRBJ2-5,CASSSAGPTQETQYF,TGTGCCAGCAGTTCGGCAGGGCCCACCCAAGAGACCCAGTACTTC
NA,TRBV27,TRBD2,TRBJ2-3,CASSLGLGGGQETQYF,TGTGCCAGCAGTCTGGGACTAGGGGGAGGCCAAGAGACCCAGTATTTT
NA,TRBV6-5,NA,TRBJ2-2,CASSYLKRGRGGTGTLFF,TGTGCCAGCAGTTACCTAAAACGGGGGAGGGGGGGCACCGGGACGCTGTTTTTT
few,TRBV30,NA,TRBJ1-5,CAWSRGMTPNQPQHF,TGTGCCTGGTCTAGAGGTATGACCCCCAATCAGCCCCAGCATTTT
few,TRBV12-3/TRBV12-4,NA,TRBJ2-1,CASSLGRALEQFF,TGTGCCAGCAGTTTAGGTAGGGCCCTCGAGCAGTTCTTC
NA,TRBV6-1,NA,TRBJ2-5,CASTLTSRGTQYF,TGTGCCAGCACCCTAACATCGAGGGGGACCCAGTACTTC
many,TRBV12-3/TRBV12-4,NA,TRBJ2-3,CASSFTDTQYF,TGTGCCAGCAGTTTCACAGATACGCAGTATTTT
NA,TRBV5-1,NA,TRBJ2-3,CASPRPPSRTDTQYF,TGCGCCAGCCCCCGGCCGCCCTCTCGCACAGATACGCAGTATTTT
NA,TRBV6-1,NA,TRBJ2-2,CASGSQGVSTGALYF,TGTGCCAGCGGTAGCCAGGGTGTAAGCACCGGTGCGCTGTATTTT
NA,TRBV4-1,NA,TRBJ2-1,CASSQASGRYNEQFF,TGCGCCAGCAGCCAAGCAAGCGGCCGATACAATGAGCAGTTCTTC
NA,TRBV10-2,TRBD2,TRBJ2-3,CASSRGAGGVETQFF,TGCGCCAGCAGCCGAGGTGCGGGAGGAGTAGAGACCCAGTTCTTT
NA,TRBV27,NA,TRBJ2-5,CASRQGGGDTDTQYF,TGTGCCAGCAGGCAGGGGGGAGGAGACACAGATACCCAGTACTTC
NA,TRBV6-1,NA,TRBJ2-3,CASTRSPGSIDAQYF,TGTGCCAGCACCCGCAGCCCGGGGTCGATCGATGCGCAGTATTTC
NA,TRBV10-3,NA,TRBJ2-1,CAISEGRERKNEQFF,TGTGCCATCAGTGAGGGCAGGGAACGGAAGAATGAGCAGTTCTTC
NA,TRBV7-3,TRBD2,TRBJ2-1,CASSDLAGLGNEQFF,TGTGCCAGCAGCGATCTAGCGGGACTCGGTAATGAGCAGTTCTTC
many,TRBV4-1,NA,TRBJ2-4,CASSQILGQKRFLAKNIQYF,TGCGCCAGCAGCCAAATTTTAGGACAAAAAAGGTTCCTAGCCAAAAACATTCAGTACTTC
few,TRBV9,NA,TRBJ2-6,CASSVVGTGANVLTF,TGTGCCAGCAGCGTAGTAGGGACTGGGGCCAACGTCCTGACTTTC
NA,TRBV11-2,NA,TRBJ1-2,CASSFGQGYGYTF,TGTGCCAGCAGCTTCGGCCAGGGCTATGGCTACACCTTC
once,TRBV10-1,NA,TRBJ2-3,CASKVRRDQDTQYF,TGCGCCAGCAAGGTCAGGCGTGACCAAGATACGCAGTACTTT
few,TRBV20-1,TRBD2,TRBJ2-1,CSASLSGRLSNEQFF,TGCAGTGCTAGCCTTAGCGGGAGGTTGTCGAATGAGCAGTTCTTC